These 4 T cell receptor beta chains share one sample of origin, sequenced in a study of blood T cell repertoires in COVID-19. Sequencing used immunoSEQ multiplex PCR; TCRdb keeps in-frame clones, though not all of them. The sample shows fewer than 130,000 clones, approximately 80% of them seen only once. Sequencing was done on a sample of peripheral blood. These receptors came from a woman aged 60-70 years with acute or convalescent COVID-19.

V is TRBV9 and J is TRBJ2-1, with 11 bases aligning to TRBD2. This CDR3 contains 17 residues. Germline V lookup: CDR1 SGDLS, CDR2 YYNGEE. Trimming took 0 bases from V and 7 from J; bases not matched to a gene: 9. The CDR3, as DNA: TGTGCCAGCAGCGTAGGGAGTAGCGGGGGGGCATTTAATGAGCAGTTCTTC. Amino acid sequence: CASSVGSSGGAFNEQFF.

V usage is TRBV9 and J usage is TRBJ2-5; D may be TRBD1 (7 bases). Trimming pared 1 base from V and 7 bases from J, leaving 20 bases between. The CDR3 has 16 amino acids. Germline V gene lookup returns CDR1 SGDLS and CDR2 YYNGEE. The CDR3 here is CASSVTGEPEGGTQYF. CDR3 nucleotides: TGTGCCAGCAGCGTAACAGGGGAACCGGAGGGGGGGACCCAGTACTTC.

This chain joins TRBV7-8 and TRBJ2-1, with 16 bases identical to TRBD2. The CDR3 totals 20 residues. Per germline, CDR1 SGHVS and CDR2 FQNEAQ. The V and J ends lost 4 bases and 2 bases, in that order; junction bases with no gene match: 11. The CDR3, as DNA: TGTGCCAGCAGCTCCAGTACGGGGACTAGCGGGGGGGTGACCTACAATGAGCAGTTCTTC. Protein: CASSSSTGTSGGVTYNEQFF.

The genes are TRBV11-3 and TRBJ2-1, with 7 bases identical to TRBD1. Unmatched junction bases numbered 7, after V lost 3 bases and J lost 5 bases. Germline CDR1 and CDR2: SGHNT and YENEEA. This CDR3 spans 15 amino acids. The DNA for the CDR3 is TGTGCCAGCAGCTTGGGGCCGGGACAGCACAATGAGCAGTTCTTC. It encodes CASSLGPGQHNEQFF.